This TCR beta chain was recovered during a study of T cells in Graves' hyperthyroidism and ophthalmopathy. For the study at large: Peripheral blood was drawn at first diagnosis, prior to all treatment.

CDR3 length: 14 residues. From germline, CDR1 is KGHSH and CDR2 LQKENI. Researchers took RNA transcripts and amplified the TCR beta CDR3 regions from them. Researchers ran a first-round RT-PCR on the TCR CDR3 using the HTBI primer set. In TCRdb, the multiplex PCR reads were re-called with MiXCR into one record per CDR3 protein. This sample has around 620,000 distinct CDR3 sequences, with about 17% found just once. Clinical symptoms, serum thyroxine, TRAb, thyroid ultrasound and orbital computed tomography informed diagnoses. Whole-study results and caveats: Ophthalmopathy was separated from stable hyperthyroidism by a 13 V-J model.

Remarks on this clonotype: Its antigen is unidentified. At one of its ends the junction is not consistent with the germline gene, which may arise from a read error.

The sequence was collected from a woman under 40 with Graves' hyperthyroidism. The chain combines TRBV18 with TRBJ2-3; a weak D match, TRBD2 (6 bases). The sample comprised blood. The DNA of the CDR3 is TGTGCCAGTTCCGGGGACTCCAACACAGATTCGCAGTATTTT. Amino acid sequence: CASSGDSNTDSQYF.